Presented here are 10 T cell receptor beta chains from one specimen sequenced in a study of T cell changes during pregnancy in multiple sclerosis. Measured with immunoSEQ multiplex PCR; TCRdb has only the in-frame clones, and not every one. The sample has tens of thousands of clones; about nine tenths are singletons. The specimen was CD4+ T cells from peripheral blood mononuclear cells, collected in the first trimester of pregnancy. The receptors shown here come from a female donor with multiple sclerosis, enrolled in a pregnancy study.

CDR3 in amino acids: CASSIGTGRTLNTEAFF. DNA for the CDR3: TGTGCCAGTAGTATAGGGACAGGGAGAACACTGAACACTGAAGCTTTCTTT. The chain is built from TRBV19 and TRBJ1-1, with 8 bases identical to TRBD1. The CDR3 contains 17 residues. Losses at the gene ends were 1 base for V and 0 bases for J; bases not matched to a gene: 7. CDR1 and CDR2 from the germline V gene are LNHDA and SQIVND (reference sequence).

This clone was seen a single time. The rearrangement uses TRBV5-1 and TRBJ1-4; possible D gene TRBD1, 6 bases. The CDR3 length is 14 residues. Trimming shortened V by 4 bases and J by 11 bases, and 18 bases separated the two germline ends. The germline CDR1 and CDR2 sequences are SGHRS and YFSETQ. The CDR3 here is CASSPTQGSGKLFF. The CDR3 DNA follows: TGCGCCAGCAGCCCTACACAGGGTTCGGGGAAACTGTTTTTT.

CDR3 DNA: TGTGCCAGCAGCCCCCGGATTGGACAGGGGGCAAGTGGGCAGCCCCAGCATTTT. Translated, it gives CASSPRIGQGASGQPQHF. This chain uses TRBV21-1 with TRBJ1-5; the listed D gene, TRBD1, was not tested against the DNA. TRBV21-1 has pseudogene status. This CDR3 is 18 amino acids long.

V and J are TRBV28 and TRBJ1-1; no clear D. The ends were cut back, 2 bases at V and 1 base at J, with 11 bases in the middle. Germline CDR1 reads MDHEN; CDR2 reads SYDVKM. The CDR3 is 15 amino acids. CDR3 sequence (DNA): TGTGCCAGCAGTTTAAATATTGGCGGGAACACTGAAGCTTTCTTT. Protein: CASSLNIGGNTEAFF.

CDR3: CASSPGQGGTNEKLFF. The CDR3 DNA is TGTGCCAGCAGCCCGGGACAGGGAGGAACTAATGAAAAACTGTTTTTT. The rearrangement links TRBV11-2 to TRBJ1-4; 9 bases are a match to TRBD1. CDR1 is SGHAT and CDR2 is FQNNGV in the germline V gene. CDR3 length equals 16 residues. The V gene end was trimmed by 5 bases and the J gene end by 1 base; junction bases not matched to a gene: 5.

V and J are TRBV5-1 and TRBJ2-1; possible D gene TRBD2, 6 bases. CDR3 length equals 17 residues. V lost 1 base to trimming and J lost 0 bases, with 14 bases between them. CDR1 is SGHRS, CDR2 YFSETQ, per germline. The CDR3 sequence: CASSLNGGVSSYNEQFF. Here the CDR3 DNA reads TGCGCCAGCAGCTTGAACGGCGGGGTGAGCTCCTACAATGAGCAGTTCTTC.

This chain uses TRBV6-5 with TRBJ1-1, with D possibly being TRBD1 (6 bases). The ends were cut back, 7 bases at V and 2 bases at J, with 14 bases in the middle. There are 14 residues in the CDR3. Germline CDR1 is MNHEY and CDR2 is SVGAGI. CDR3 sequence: CASTVRGLNTEAFF. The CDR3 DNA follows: TGTGCCAGCACCGTCAGGGGCCTCAACACTGAAGCTTTCTTT.

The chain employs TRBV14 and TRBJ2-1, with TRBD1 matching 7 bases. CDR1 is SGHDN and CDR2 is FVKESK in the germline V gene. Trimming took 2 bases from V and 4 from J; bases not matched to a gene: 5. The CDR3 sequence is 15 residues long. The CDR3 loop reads CASSQRQGRYNEQFF. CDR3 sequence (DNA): TGTGCCAGCAGCCAAAGACAGGGCCGTTACAATGAGCAGTTCTTC.

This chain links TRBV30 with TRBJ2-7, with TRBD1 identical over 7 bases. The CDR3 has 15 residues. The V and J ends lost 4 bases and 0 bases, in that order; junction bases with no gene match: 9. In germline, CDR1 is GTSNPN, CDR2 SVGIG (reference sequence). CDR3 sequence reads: CAWTGGQPFSYEQYF. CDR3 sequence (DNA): TGTGCCTGGACAGGGGGACAGCCTTTCTCCTACGAGCAGTACTTC.

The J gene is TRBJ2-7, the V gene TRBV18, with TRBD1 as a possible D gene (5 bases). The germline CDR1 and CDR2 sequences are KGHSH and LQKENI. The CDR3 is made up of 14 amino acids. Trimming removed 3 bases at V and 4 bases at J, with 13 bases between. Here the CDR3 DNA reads TGTGCCAGCTCACCTTCAAAGGGGTTTTACGAGCAGTACTTC. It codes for CASSPSKGFYEQYF.